The rows below give T cell receptor beta chains drawn from one sample of a study of regulatory T cells in long-lasting Graves disease. TCRdb independently ran MiXCR on the multiplex PCR reads; one entry per CDR3 protein. The sample contains roughly 490,000 distinct CDR3 sequences, roughly 23% of which appear only once. Specimen: peripheral blood mononuclear cells (PBMCs), collected when the disease was refractory, from a patient treated with antithyroid drugs. The source of these receptors is a female donor with Graves disease. CDR3s include the opening cysteine and the closing phenylalanine or tryptophan. A D gene is named only where the DNA matches it firmly. Some rows have no size entry. The others give once, few or many, or a class for an expanded clone.

d_gene: TRBD1; abundance: .; j_gene: TRBJ2-2; v_gene: TRBV7-8; CDR3nt: TGTGCCAGCAGCCGTTTCCGGGACAGGGATTATGGCGGGGAGCTGTTTTTT; CDR3aa: CASSRFRDRDYGGELFF
d_gene: .; abundance: many; j_gene: TRBJ1-2; v_gene: TRBV25-1; CDR3nt: TGTGCCAGCAGTGAATCTTACCCGCCCGGCAATGGCTACACCTTC; CDR3aa: CASSESYPPGNGYTF
d_gene: .; abundance: many; j_gene: TRBJ1-3; v_gene: TRBV7-2; CDR3nt: TGTGCCAGCAGCTTAGCTTTGGGACGGACCTCTGGAAACACCATATATTTT; CDR3aa: CASSLALGRTSGNTIYF
d_gene: .; abundance: few; j_gene: TRBJ2-7; v_gene: TRBV7-2; CDR3nt: TGTGCCAGCAGCTTATCGGGGGGACAATTCTACGAGCAGTACTTC; CDR3aa: CASSLSGGQFYEQYF
d_gene: TRBD1; abundance: few; j_gene: TRBJ1-4; v_gene: TRBV14; CDR3nt: TGTGCCAGCAGCCAAGTTTGGGACAGAGATTCAACTAATGAAAAACTGTTTTTT; CDR3aa: CASSQVWDRDSTNEKLFF
d_gene: TRBD1; abundance: many; j_gene: TRBJ1-4; v_gene: TRBV30; CDR3nt: TGTGCCTGGAGCCCTGGTGGACAGGGAAGGTTTTTT; CDR3aa: CAWSPGGQGRFF
d_gene: .; abundance: many; j_gene: TRBJ2-2; v_gene: TRBV2; CDR3nt: TGTGCCAGCACCCGAATCAAGGGGCCCGGGGAGCTGTTTTTT; CDR3aa: CASTRIKGPGELFF
d_gene: TRBD1; abundance: many; j_gene: TRBJ1-1; v_gene: TRBV6-2/TRBV6-3; CDR3nt: TGTGCCAGCAGTTACCGAGTGGGGACAGGTCTGACTGAAGCTTTCTTT; CDR3aa: CASSYRVGTGLTEAFF
d_gene: .; abundance: many; j_gene: TRBJ1-1; v_gene: TRBV11-2; CDR3nt: TGTGCCAGCAGCATGGGGAGCACTGAAGCTTTCTTT; CDR3aa: CASSMGSTEAFF
d_gene: TRBD2; abundance: .; j_gene: TRBJ2-2; v_gene: TRBV4-3; CDR3nt: TGCGCCAGCAGCCCCTTAGCGGGAGGCACCGGGGAGCTGTTTTTT; CDR3aa: CASSPLAGGTGELFF
d_gene: .; abundance: many; j_gene: TRBJ1-2; v_gene: TRBV3-1; CDR3nt: TGTGCCAGCAGCCAAGATGTAGCAGGGGTTTATGGCTACACCTTC; CDR3aa: CASSQDVAGVYGYTF
d_gene: .; abundance: .; j_gene: TRBJ1-4; v_gene: TRBV9; CDR3nt: TGTGCCAGCAGCGTAGGTGGCAGGATGAATGAAAAACTGTTTTTT; CDR3aa: CASSVGGRMNEKLFF
d_gene: .; abundance: .; j_gene: TRBJ1-2; v_gene: TRBV13; CDR3nt: TGTGCCAGCAGCTTAGCACGGAACCCTAACTATGGCTACACCTTC; CDR3aa: CASSLARNPNYGYTF
d_gene: .; abundance: .; j_gene: TRBJ1-3; v_gene: TRBV28; CDR3nt: TGTGCCAGCAGTCCTCCCGCAGGATTTCGCTCTGGAAACACCATGTATTTT; CDR3aa: CASSPPAGFRSGNTMYF
d_gene: .; abundance: many; j_gene: TRBJ2-2; v_gene: TRBV2; CDR3nt: TGTGCCAGCATTGTAACAGCGAACACCGGGGAGCTGTTTTTT; CDR3aa: CASIVTANTGELFF
d_gene: .; abundance: many; j_gene: TRBJ1-6; v_gene: TRBV11-2; CDR3nt: TGTGCCAGCAGCTTACTACAATATAATTCACCCCTCCACTTT; CDR3aa: CASSLLQYNSPLHF
d_gene: .; abundance: .; j_gene: TRBJ2-2; v_gene: TRBV2; CDR3nt: TGTGCCAGCAGAGCCGGGACTAACACCGGGGAGCTGTTTTTT; CDR3aa: CASRAGTNTGELFF
d_gene: .; abundance: .; j_gene: TRBJ2-6; v_gene: TRBV12-3/TRBV12-4; CDR3nt: TGTGCCAGCAGGGAGAGGTGGAGGATAAGTGGGGCCAACGTCCTGACTTTC; CDR3aa: CASRERWRISGANVLTF
d_gene: TRBD1; abundance: many; j_gene: TRBJ1-1; v_gene: TRBV28; CDR3nt: TGTGCCAGCAGTCCCGGGACAGGGGTCACTGAAGCTTTCTTT; CDR3aa: CASSPGTGVTEAFF
d_gene: .; abundance: .; j_gene: TRBJ1-3; v_gene: TRBV7-6; CDR3nt: TGTGCCAGCAGCTTAGGGTTTATGGGAACGTCCGGAAACACCATATATTTT; CDR3aa: CASSLGFMGTSGNTIYF
d_gene: .; abundance: many; j_gene: TRBJ1-3; v_gene: TRBV15; CDR3nt: TGTGCCACCAGCAGAGCAGGGGCAGTTGGAAACACCATATATTTT; CDR3aa: CATSRAGAVGNTIYF
d_gene: TRBD1; abundance: many; j_gene: TRBJ1-4; v_gene: TRBV11-3; CDR3nt: TGTGCCAGCAGCCACGGGGACAGGAGTGCAACTAATGAAAAACTGTTTTTT; CDR3aa: CASSHGDRSATNEKLFF
d_gene: .; abundance: many; j_gene: TRBJ1-2; v_gene: TRBV20-1; CDR3nt: TGCAGTGCTAGAGATCAACAGCGGCGCGGCTACACCTTC; CDR3aa: CSARDQQRRGYTF
d_gene: .; abundance: .; j_gene: TRBJ1-4; v_gene: TRBV3-1; CDR3nt: TGTGCCGGCAGCCAAGGGGCGGGGGTTGATGAAAAACTGTTTTTT; CDR3aa: CAGSQGAGVDEKLFF
d_gene: .; abundance: .; j_gene: TRBJ1-2; v_gene: TRBV11-2; CDR3nt: TGTGCCAGCAGCCATTCTCAGGGGTGGAGTGGCTACACCTTC; CDR3aa: CASSHSQGWSGYTF
d_gene: .; abundance: few; j_gene: TRBJ2-7; v_gene: TRBV6-5; CDR3nt: TGTGCCAGCAGTTATAAACCAGCGGGTTTGTCCTACGGGCAGTACTTC; CDR3aa: CASSYKPAGLSYGQYF
d_gene: .; abundance: many; j_gene: TRBJ1-2; v_gene: TRBV6-5; CDR3nt: TGTGCCAGCAGTTACTCGCCCGCAGCTAACTATGGCTACACCTTC; CDR3aa: CASSYSPAANYGYTF
d_gene: TRBD1; abundance: many; j_gene: TRBJ2-7; v_gene: TRBV10-3; CDR3nt: TGTGCCATCAGTTCGGGACAGGGGACGTCCGAGCAGTACTTC; CDR3aa: CAISSGQGTSEQYF
d_gene: .; abundance: .; j_gene: TRBJ2-2; v_gene: TRBV9; CDR3nt: TGTGCCAGCAGGGAACTCCAGAACACCGGGGAGCTGTTTTTT; CDR3aa: CASRELQNTGELFF
d_gene: .; abundance: many; j_gene: TRBJ2-5; v_gene: TRBV7-2; CDR3nt: TGTGCCAGCAGCTTAGTTATTAGCCAAGAGACCCAGTACTTC; CDR3aa: CASSLVISQETQYF
d_gene: .; abundance: many; j_gene: TRBJ1-5; v_gene: TRBV12-5; CDR3nt: TGTGCTAGTGGTTTGGTAGGCTACAAGTTCAATCAGCCCCAGCATTTT; CDR3aa: CASGLVGYKFNQPQHF
d_gene: TRBD2; abundance: many; j_gene: TRBJ2-5; v_gene: TRBV7-7; CDR3nt: TGTGCTAGCAGCGACGGGACTAGCGGTTGGTACCAAGAGACCCAGTACTTC; CDR3aa: CASSDGTSGWYQETQYF
d_gene: TRBD2; abundance: many; j_gene: TRBJ2-5; v_gene: TRBV28; CDR3nt: TGTGCCAGCAGTCACACTAGCGGGGGTGACCAAGAGACCCAGTACTTC; CDR3aa: CASSHTSGGDQETQYF
d_gene: .; abundance: .; j_gene: TRBJ1-6; v_gene: TRBV20-1; CDR3nt: TGCAGTGCTTACCGGGGCCTGGGGGGATCACCCCTCCACTTT; CDR3aa: CSAYRGLGGSPLHF
d_gene: TRBD1; abundance: .; j_gene: TRBJ1-1; v_gene: TRBV6-5; CDR3nt: TGTGCCAGCAGTTACTCGGTTAATGGAGGGGGCGAAGCTTTCTTT; CDR3aa: CASSYSVNGGGEAFF
d_gene: TRBD1; abundance: .; j_gene: TRBJ2-7; v_gene: TRBV7-8; CDR3nt: TGTGCCAGCAGCAAGGACAGGGGAGGGGGAACGACCTACGAGCAGTACTTC; CDR3aa: CASSKDRGGGTTYEQYF
d_gene: .; abundance: .; j_gene: TRBJ2-7; v_gene: TRBV7-2; CDR3nt: TGTGCCAGCAGCTTAAACCCGGGGTTCTACGAGCAGTACTTC; CDR3aa: CASSLNPGFYEQYF
d_gene: .; abundance: many; j_gene: TRBJ1-2; v_gene: TRBV6-1; CDR3nt: TGTGCCAGCGGGGAAGGGCAGATCTATGGCTACACCTTC; CDR3aa: CASGEGQIYGYTF
d_gene: TRBD1; abundance: few; j_gene: TRBJ1-5; v_gene: TRBV19; CDR3nt: TGTGCCAGTAGTCTACAGGGGGCTCTTTGGACGGGGCAGCCCCAGCATTTT; CDR3aa: CASSLQGALWTGQPQHF
d_gene: .; abundance: .; j_gene: TRBJ2-2; v_gene: TRBV11-2; CDR3nt: TGTGCCAGCAGCCTTAGGACAGCCGCGAACACCGGGGAGCTGTTTTTT; CDR3aa: CASSLRTAANTGELFF
d_gene: .; abundance: .; j_gene: TRBJ1-4; v_gene: TRBV7-8; CDR3nt: TGTGCCAGCAGCTCCCGACGGAATCCTAATGAAAAACTGTTTTTT; CDR3aa: CASSSRRNPNEKLFF
d_gene: .; abundance: .; j_gene: TRBJ2-2; v_gene: TRBV12-3/TRBV12-4; CDR3nt: TGTGCCAACAGTTTTTTAGGGGAGCTGTTTTTT; CDR3aa: CANSFLGELFF
d_gene: .; abundance: many; j_gene: TRBJ1-1; v_gene: TRBV12-3/TRBV12-4; CDR3nt: TGTGCCAGCAGTTTAAGGAGATGGAACACTGAAGCTTTCTTT; CDR3aa: CASSLRRWNTEAFF
d_gene: TRBD1; abundance: .; j_gene: TRBJ2-7; v_gene: TRBV13; CDR3nt: TGTGCCAGCAGCCCTAACAGGGGGTCCTACGAGCAGTACTTC; CDR3aa: CASSPNRGSYEQYF
d_gene: .; abundance: .; j_gene: TRBJ2-1; v_gene: TRBV3-1; CDR3nt: TGTGCCAGCAGCGACAACAGGGTGGCCTACAATGAGCAGTTCTTC; CDR3aa: CASSDNRVAYNEQFF
d_gene: TRBD1; abundance: many; j_gene: TRBJ1-5; v_gene: TRBV10-3; CDR3nt: TGTGCCATCGGAAGAGGACAGGGCTACAATCAGCCCCAGCATTTT; CDR3aa: CAIGRGQGYNQPQHF